The present entry profiles one TCR beta chain with its context. Its binding antigen is unknown. Per-base qualities were not stored, and no clone one base away is much larger. Participants in the prospective study were aged roughly 18 to 100 years, lived in 20 to 30 United States geographic areas, and enrolled through a virtual design. In the prospective study, cohorts were assigned on the basis of participant-reported clinical history obtained from a screening survey and a study questionnaire. For ImmuneRACE Cohort 3, a participant was defined as recovered based on two consecutive negative NP/OP PCR tests, clearance by a healthcare professional, or resolution of symptoms. In the prospective study, whole blood, serum and a nasopharyngeal or oropharyngeal swab were collected from each participant by mobile phlebotomists. Prospective study participants could optionally give additional blood draws and questionnaires over an approximately two-month period. Before DNA extraction, blood samples from the prospective study were shipped at room temperature or frozen.

These data originate in a study of blood T cell repertoires in COVID-19 (dated by TCRdb to the early 2020s). The study in broad terms: The collaborator samples originated in the United States, Italy and Spain and spanned the acute and convalescent phases of COVID-19. The material from the prospective study consisted of cDNA or gDNA derived from T cells, B-cell-depleted T cells, or PBMCs. Subjects who had been exposed to COVID-19, were actively infected with it, or had recovered from it provided the deeply sampled blood TCRbeta repertoires that made up the dataset. The repertoires were released in a freely available public database meant as a resource for research on the immune response to SARS-CoV-2. The samples were drawn from two sources: the first 160 participants of the ongoing ImmuneRACE study, and 1,254 subjects contributed by 6 global collaborators. Sample metadata almost always included a de-identified subject ID, COVID-19 status, age in years and sex. HLA class I and class II types, where available, came from metadata supplied by the sample provider rather than from assay-based typing. Overall study results and their limits: The amount of clinical and demographic metadata varied by source and participant and was provided uncurated.

The immunoSEQ Assay, a bias-controlled multiplex PCR, was used to amplify TCRbeta CDR3 regions from genomic DNA. Turning to the authors' computational methods: Nucleated cell counts per sample were estimated from amplification of reference gene primers within the assay. To quantify the absolute abundance of each unique TCRbeta CDR3 rearrangement, sequence reads were collapsed and filtered. Productive Simpson clonality was computed per sample as the square root of Simpson's diversity index over productive rearrangements. The table was pulled from immuneACCESS by TCRdb, which kept in-frame rearrangements only. Such tables lose some clones; where checked, under half of the loss comes from unresolved V genes, and the rest has no known cause. That table supplies the V and J calls and clone size; D and trimming were determined from the DNA. Here the sample has about 170,000 clones; roughly 84% occur a single time. The ten largest clones capture 13% to 15% of the sample.

The germline V gene specifies MNHEY as CDR1 and SVGEGT as CDR2. V is cut by 3 bases and J by 1 base, and the space between the germline ends is 19 bases. The CDR3 contains 18 residues, cysteine and phenylalanine counted. Solely the CDR3 DNA is kept, with 54 bases framed from the first base. The sequenced sample consisted of PBMCs or T cells enriched from blood (not recorded which). The sequence derives from a man aged 45 to 65 who had recovered from COVID-19. The sequence is built from TRBV6-2 or TRBV6-3 and TRBJ1-5; TRBD1 could be the D gene, as 5 bases match. The sequenced DNA is TGTGCCAGCAGTTATCCGGTGGCCGGGGGGTACAGCAATCAGCCCCAGCATTTT. Protein translation: CASSYPVAGGYSNQPQHF.